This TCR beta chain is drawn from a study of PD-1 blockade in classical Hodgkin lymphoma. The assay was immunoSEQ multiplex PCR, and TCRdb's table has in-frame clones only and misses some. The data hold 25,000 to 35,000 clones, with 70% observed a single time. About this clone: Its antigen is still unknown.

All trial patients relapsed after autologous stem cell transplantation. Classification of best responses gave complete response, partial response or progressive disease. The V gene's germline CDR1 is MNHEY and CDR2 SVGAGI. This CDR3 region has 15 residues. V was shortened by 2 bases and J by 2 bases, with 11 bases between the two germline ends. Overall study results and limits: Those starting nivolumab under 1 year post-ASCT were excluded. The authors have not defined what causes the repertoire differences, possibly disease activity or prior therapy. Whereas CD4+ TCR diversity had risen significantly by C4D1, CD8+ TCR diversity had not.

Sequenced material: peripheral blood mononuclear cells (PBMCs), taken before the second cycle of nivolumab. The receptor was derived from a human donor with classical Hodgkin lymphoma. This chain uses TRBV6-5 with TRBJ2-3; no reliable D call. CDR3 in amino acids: CASSYKPFNTDTQYF. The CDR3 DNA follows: TGTGCCAGCAGTTACAAGCCGTTTAACACAGATACGCAGTATTTT.